This T cell receptor (beta chain) was recovered during a study of blood T cells in healthy people across ages. A second about 7 to 11 cycle PCR used barcoded and J-beta primers. TCRdb re-called the 5' RACE reads through MiXCR, storing one row per CDR3 protein. The repertoire has 780,000 or so distinct CDR3 sequences, roughly 50% of them found once; the top ten carry 41%. Between the trimmed V and J ends, which lost 5 bases and 9 bases, there was a span of 17 bases. Germline loops: CDR1 SQVTM, CDR2 ANQGSEA. The CDR3 runs 13 residues. The V gene is TRBV29-1, the J gene TRBJ2-1; no reliable D call. The sample consisted of blood. The receptor's source is an elderly man in good health. The CDR3, as DNA: TGCAGCGTTTTCACTCTGGAGCGCCCTGAGCAGTTCTTC. It specifies CSVFTLERPEQFF.